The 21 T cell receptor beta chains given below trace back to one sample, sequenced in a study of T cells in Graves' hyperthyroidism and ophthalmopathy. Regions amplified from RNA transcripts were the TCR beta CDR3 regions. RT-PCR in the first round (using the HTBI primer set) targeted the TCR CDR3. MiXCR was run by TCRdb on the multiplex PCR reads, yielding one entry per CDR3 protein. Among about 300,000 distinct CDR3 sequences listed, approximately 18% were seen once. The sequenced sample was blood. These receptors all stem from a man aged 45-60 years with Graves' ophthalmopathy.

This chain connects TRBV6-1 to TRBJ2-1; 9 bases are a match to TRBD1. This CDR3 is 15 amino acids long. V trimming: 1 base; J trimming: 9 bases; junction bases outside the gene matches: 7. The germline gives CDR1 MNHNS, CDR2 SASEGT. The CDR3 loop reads CASSEEGGQGIEQFF. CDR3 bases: TGTGCCAGCAGTGAAGAAGGCGGACAGGGGATTGAGCAGTTCTTC.

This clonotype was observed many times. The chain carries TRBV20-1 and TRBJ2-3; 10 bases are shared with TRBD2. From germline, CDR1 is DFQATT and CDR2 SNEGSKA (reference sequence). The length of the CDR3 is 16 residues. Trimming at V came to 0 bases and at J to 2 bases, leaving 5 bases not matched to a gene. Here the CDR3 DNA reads TGCAGTGCTAGAGATCTACTAGCGGGGACCACAGATACGCAGTATTTT. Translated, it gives CSARDLLAGTTDTQYF.

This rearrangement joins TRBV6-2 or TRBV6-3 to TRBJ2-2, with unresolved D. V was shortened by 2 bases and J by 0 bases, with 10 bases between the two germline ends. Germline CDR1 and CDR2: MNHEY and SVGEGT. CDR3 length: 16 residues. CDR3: CASSYQGGTNTGELFF. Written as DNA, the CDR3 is TGTGCCAGCAGTTACCAAGGCGGTACGAACACCGGGGAGCTGTTTTTT.

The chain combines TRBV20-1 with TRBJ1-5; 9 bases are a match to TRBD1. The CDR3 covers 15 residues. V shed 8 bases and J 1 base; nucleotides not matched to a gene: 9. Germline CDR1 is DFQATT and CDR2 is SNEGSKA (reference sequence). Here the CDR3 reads CSTSPGTGSNQPQHF. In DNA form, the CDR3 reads TGCAGTACTTCTCCCGGGACAGGGAGCAATCAGCCCCAGCATTTT.

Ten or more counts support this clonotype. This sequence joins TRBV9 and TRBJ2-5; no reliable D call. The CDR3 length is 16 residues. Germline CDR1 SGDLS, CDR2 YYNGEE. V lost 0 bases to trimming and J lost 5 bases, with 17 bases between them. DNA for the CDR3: TGTGCCAGCAGCGTAGGAGTAGTCGGACGGCGGGAGACCCAGTACTTC. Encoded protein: CASSVGVVGRRETQYF.

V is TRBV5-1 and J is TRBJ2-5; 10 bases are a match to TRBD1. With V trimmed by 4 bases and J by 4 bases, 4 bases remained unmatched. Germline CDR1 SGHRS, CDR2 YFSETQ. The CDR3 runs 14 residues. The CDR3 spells CASSDGDRGETQYF. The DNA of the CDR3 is TGCGCCAGCAGCGACGGGGACAGGGGAGAGACCCAGTACTTC.

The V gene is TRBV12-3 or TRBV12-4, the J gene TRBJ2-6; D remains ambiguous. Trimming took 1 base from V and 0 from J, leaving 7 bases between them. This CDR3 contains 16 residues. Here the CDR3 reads CASSLDFSSGANVLTF. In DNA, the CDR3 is TGTGCCAGCAGTTTAGACTTTAGCTCTGGGGCCAACGTCCTGACTTTC.

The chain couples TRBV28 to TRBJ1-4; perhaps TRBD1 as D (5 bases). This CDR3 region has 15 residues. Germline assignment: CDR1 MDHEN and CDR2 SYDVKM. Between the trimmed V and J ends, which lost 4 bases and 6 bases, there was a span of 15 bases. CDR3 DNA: TGTGCCAGCAGTTCGTCCGGGACCGTCGATGAAAAACTGTTTTTT. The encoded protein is CASSSSGTVDEKLFF.

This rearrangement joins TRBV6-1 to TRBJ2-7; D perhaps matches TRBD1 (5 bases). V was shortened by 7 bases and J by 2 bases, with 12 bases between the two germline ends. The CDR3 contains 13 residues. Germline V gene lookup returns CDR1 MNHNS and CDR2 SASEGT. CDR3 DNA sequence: TGTGCCAGCACCTTGCAGGGAACCTACGAGCAGTACTTC. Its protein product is CASTLQGTYEQYF.

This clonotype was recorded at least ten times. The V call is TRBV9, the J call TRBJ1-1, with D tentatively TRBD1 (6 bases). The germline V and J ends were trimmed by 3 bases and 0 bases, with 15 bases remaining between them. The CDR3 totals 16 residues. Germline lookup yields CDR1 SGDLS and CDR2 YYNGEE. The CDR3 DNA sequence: TGTGCCAGCAGCGGAAGCAGGGGCCTACTGAACACTGAAGCTTTCTTT. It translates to CASSGSRGLLNTEAFF.

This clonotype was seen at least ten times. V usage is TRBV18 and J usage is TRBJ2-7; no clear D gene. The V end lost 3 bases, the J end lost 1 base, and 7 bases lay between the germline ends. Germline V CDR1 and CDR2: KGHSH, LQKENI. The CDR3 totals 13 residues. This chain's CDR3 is CASSPTLSYEQYF. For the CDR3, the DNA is TGTGCCAGCTCACCGACTCTTTCCTACGAGCAGTACTTC.

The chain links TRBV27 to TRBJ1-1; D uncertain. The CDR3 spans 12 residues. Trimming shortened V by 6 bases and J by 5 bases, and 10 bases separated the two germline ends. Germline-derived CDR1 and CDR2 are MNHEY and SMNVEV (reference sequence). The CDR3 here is CASRTLRTEAFF. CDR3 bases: TGTGCCAGCAGGACGTTGAGGACTGAAGCTTTCTTT.

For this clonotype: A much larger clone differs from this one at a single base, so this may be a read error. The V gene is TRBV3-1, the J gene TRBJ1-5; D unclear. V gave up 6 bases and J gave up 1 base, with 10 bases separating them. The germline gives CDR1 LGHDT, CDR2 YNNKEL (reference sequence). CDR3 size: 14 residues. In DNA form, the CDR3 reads TGTGCCAGCAGTCCAAGGAGGAGCAATCAGCCCCAGCATTTT. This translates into CASSPRRSNQPQHF. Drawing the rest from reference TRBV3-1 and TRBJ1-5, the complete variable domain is DTAVSQTPKYLVTQMGNDKSIKCEQNLGHDTMYWYKQDSKKFLKIMFSYNNKELIINETVPNRFSPKSPDKAHLNLHINSLELGDSAVYFCASSPRRSNQPQHFGDGTRLSIL.

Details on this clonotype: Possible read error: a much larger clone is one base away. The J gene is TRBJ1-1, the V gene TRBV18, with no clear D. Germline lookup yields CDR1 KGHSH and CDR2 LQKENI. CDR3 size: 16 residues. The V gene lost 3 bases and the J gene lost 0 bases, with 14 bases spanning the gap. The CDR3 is CASSPQFGNMNTEAFF. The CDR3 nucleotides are TGTGCCAGCTCACCGCAGTTCGGCAACATGAACACTGAAGCTTTCTTT. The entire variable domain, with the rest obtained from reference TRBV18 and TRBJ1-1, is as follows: NAGVMQNPRHLVRRRGQEARLRCSPMKGHSHVYWYRQLPEEGLKFMVYLQKENIIDESGMPKERFSAEFPKEGPSILRIQQVVRGDSAAYFCASSPQFGNMNTEAFFGQGTRLTVV.

As DNA, the CDR3 is TGTGCCAGCAGCCAAGATGTGGGGAGGACAAATGAAAAACTGTTTTTT. As protein: CASSQDVGRTNEKLFF. The chain combines TRBV3-1 with TRBJ1-4; TRBD1 is a possible D gene (5 bases). V dropped 0 bases and J dropped 5 bases, with 13 bases sitting between them. The CDR3 has 16 residues. Germline CDR1 reads LGHDT; CDR2 reads YNNKEL (reference sequence).

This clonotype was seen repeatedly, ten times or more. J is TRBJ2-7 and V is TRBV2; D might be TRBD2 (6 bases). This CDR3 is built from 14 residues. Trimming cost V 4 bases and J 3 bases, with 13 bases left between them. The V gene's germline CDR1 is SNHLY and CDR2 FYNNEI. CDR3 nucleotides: TGTGCCAGCAGTGGAGAGCGGGCTAACTACGAGCAGTACTTC. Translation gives CASSGERANYEQYF.

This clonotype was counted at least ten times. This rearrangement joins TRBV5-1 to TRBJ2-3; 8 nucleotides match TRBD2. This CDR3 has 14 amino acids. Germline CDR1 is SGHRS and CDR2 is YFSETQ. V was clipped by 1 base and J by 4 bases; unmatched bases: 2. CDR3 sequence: CASSLSGSADTQYF. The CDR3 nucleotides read TGCGCCAGCAGCTTGAGCGGGAGCGCAGATACGCAGTATTTT. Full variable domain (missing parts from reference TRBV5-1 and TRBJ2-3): KAGVTQTPRYLIKTRGQQVTLSCSPISGHRSVSWYQQTPGQGLQFLFEYFSETQRNKGNFPGRFSGRQFSNSRSEMNVSTLELGDSALYLCASSLSGSADTQYFGPGTRLTVL.

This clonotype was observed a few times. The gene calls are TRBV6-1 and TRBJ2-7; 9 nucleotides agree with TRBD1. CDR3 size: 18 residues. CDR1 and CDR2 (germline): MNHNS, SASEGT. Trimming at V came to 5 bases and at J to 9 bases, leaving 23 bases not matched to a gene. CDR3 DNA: TGTGCCAGCAGTCCTCCGGGACAGGGTCTAGGTGGGCAGGTGGGGCAGTACTTC. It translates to CASSPPGQGLGGQVGQYF.

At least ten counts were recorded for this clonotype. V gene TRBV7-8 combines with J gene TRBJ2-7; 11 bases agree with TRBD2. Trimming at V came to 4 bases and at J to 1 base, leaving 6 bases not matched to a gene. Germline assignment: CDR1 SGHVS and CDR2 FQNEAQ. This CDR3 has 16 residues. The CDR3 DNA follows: TGTGCCAGCAGCTCCAGACTAGCGGGGTATTCCTACGAGCAGTACTTC. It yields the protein CASSSRLAGYSYEQYF.

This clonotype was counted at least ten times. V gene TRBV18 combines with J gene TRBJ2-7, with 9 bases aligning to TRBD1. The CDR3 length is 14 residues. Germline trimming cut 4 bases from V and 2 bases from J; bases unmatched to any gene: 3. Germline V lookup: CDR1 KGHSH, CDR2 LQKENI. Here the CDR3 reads CASSQGQGPYEQYF. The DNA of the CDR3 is TGTGCCAGCTCACAAGGACAGGGGCCCTACGAGCAGTACTTC.

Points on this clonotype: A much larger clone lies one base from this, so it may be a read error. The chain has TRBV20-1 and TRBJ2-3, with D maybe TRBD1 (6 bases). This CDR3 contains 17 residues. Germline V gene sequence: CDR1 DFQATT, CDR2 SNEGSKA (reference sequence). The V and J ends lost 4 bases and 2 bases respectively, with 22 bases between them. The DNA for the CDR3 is TGCAGTGCTAAAGATCCAGGACAGCCTTTTCACACAGATACGCAGTATTTT. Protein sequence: CSAKDPGQPFHTDTQYF.